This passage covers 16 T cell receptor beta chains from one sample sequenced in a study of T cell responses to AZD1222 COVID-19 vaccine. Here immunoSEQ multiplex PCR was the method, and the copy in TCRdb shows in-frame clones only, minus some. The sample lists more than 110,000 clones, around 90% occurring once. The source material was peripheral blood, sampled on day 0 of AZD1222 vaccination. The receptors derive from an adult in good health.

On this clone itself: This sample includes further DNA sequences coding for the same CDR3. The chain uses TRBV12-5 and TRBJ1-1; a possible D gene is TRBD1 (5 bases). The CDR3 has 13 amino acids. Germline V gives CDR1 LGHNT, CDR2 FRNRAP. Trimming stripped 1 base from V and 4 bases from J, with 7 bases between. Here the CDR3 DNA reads TGTGCTAGTGGTTTGGCGGGGGGCACTGAAGCTTTCTTT. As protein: CASGLAGGTEAFF.

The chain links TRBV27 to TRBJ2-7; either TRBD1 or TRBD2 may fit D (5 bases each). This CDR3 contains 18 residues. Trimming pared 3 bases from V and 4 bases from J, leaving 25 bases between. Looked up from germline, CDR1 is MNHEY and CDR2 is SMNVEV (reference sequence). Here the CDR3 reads CASSLGTGTRVGGYEQYF. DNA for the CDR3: TGTGCCAGCAGTTTGGGGACCGGGACCAGAGTTGGAGGTTACGAGCAGTACTTC.

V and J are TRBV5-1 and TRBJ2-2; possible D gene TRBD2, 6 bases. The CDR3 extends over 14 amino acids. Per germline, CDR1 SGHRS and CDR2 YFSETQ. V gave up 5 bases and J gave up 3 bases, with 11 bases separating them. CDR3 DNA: TGCGCCAGCAGGGCTAGCGCCGACACCGGGGAGCTGTTTTTT. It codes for CASRASADTGELFF.

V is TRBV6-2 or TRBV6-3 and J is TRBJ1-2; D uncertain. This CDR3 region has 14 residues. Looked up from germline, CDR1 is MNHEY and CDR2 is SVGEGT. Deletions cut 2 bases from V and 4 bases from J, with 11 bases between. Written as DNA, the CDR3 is TGTGCCAGCAGTTACGGTACAGCCAGCTATGGCTACACCTTC. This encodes CASSYGTASYGYTF.

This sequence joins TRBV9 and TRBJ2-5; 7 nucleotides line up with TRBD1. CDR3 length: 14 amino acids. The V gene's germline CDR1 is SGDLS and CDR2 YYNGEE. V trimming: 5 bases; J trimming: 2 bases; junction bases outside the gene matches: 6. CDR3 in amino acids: CASSPSGGQETQYF. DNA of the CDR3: TGTGCCAGCAGTCCCTCAGGGGGTCAAGAGACCCAGTACTTC.

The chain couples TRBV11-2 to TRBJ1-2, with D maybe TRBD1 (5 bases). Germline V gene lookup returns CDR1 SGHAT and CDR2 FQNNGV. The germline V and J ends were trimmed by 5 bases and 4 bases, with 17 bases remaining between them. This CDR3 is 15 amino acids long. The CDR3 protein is CASSPPVLRGYGYTF. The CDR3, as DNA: TGTGCCAGCAGCCCGCCCGTCCTTAGGGGCTATGGCTACACCTTC.

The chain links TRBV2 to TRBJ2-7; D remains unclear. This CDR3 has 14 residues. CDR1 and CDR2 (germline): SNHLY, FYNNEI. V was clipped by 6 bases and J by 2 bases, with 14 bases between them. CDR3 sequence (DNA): TGTGCCAGCAGAGATACCGGGCCTGCCTACGAGCAGTACTTC. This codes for CASRDTGPAYEQYF.

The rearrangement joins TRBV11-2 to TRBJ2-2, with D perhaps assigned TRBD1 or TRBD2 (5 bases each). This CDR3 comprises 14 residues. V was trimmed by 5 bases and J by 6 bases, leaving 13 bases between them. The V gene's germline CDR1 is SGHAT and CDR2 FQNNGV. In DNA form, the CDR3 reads TGTGCCAGCAGCCCTCTTCTGGGGGCCGGGGAGCTGTTTTTT. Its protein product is CASSPLLGAGELFF.

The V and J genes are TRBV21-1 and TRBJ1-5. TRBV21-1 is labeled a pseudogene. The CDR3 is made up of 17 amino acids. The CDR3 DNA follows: TGTGCCAGCAGCAAACCGAGAAGGACTAAGGGGAATCAGCCCCAGCATTTT. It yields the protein CASSKPRRTKGNQPQHF.

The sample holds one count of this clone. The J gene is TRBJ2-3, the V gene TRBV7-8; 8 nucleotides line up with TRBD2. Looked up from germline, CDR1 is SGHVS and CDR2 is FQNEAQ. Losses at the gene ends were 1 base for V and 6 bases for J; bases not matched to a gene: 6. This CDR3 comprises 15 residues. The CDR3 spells CASSLELAVWDTQYF. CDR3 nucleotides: TGTGCCAGCAGCTTAGAACTAGCGGTATGGGATACGCAGTATTTT.

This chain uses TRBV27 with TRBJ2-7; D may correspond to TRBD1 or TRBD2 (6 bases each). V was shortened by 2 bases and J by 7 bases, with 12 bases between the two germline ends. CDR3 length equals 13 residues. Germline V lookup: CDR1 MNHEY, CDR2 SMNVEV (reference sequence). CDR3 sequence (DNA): TGTGCCAGCAGTTTAGGGGGGACAAGAGAGCAGTACTTC. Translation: CASSLGGTREQYF.

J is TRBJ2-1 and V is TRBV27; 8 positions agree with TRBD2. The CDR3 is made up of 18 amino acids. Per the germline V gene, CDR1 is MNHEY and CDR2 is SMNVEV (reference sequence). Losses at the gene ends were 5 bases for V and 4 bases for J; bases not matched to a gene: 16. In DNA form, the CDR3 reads TGTGCCAGCAGTCCGCCAGGACTAGCCGTAGCGTATTACAATGAGCAGTTCTTC. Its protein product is CASSPPGLAVAYYNEQFF.

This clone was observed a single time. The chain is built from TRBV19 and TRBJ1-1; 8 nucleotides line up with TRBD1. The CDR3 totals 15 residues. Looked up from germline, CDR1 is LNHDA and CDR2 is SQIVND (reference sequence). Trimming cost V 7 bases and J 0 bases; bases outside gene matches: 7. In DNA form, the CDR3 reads TGTGCCAGTAAGGCAGGGGGCGTTTTGAACACTGAAGCTTTCTTT. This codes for CASKAGGVLNTEAFF.

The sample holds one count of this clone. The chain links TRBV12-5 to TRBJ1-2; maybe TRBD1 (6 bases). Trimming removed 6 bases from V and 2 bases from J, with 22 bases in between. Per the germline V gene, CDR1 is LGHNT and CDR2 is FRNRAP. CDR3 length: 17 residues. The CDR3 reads CASGAFPDRPKNYGYTF. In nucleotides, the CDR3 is TGTGCTAGTGGCGCTTTTCCGGACAGACCTAAAAACTATGGCTACACCTTC. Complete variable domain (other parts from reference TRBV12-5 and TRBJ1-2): DARVTQTPRHKVTEMGQEVTMRCQPILGHNTVFWYRQTMMQGLELLAYFRNRAPLDDSGMPKDRFSAEMPDATLATLKIQPSEPRDSAVYFCASGAFPDRPKNYGYTFGSGTRLTVV.

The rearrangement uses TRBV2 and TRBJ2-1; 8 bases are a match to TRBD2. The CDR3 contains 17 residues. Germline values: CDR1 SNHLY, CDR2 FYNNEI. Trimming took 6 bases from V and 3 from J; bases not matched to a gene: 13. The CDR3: CASSLIRTSRLYNEQFF. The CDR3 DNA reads TGTGCCAGCAGCCTCATCCGGACTAGCAGACTCTACAATGAGCAGTTCTTC.

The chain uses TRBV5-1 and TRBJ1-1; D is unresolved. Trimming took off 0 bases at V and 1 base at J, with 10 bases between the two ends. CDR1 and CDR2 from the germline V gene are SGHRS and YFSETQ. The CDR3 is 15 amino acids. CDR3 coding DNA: TGCGCCAGCAGCTTGGCCCTTTCAGGGAACACTGAAGCTTTCTTT. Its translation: CASSLALSGNTEAFF.